This entry lists 9 T cell receptor beta chains sequenced from one sample in a study of control samples from healthy donors and cancer patients. Measured with immunoSEQ multiplex PCR; TCRdb has only the in-frame clones, and not every one. The table shows tens of thousands of clones, with nearly 85% occurring only once. The sample consisted of blood. The origin of the receptors is a man aged 45 to 65 in good health.

The J gene is TRBJ1-3, the V gene TRBV10-1; D uncertain. Trimming stripped 6 bases from V and 0 bases from J, with 6 bases between. The CDR3 runs to 13 residues. The germline gives CDR1 WNHNN, CDR2 SYGVQD (reference sequence). CDR3 sequence: CASRFYSGNTIYF. Written as DNA, the CDR3 is TGCGCCAGCAGATTCTACTCTGGAAACACCATATATTTT.

The V call is TRBV4-3, the J call TRBJ2-1; 9 bases map to TRBD2. This CDR3 is built from 15 residues. Germline V gene data show CDR1 as LGHNA and CDR2 as YSLEER. The J segment lost 8 bases and the V segment lost 3 bases, leaving 8 bases of the junction unmatched. CDR3 loop: CASSQRAGGHDEQFF. The CDR3 DNA sequence: TGCGCCAGCAGCCAGAGGGCGGGGGGGCACGATGAGCAGTTCTTC.

The V call is TRBV24-1, the J call TRBJ2-1; 11 positions agree with TRBD2. This CDR3 comprises 15 residues. Germline assignment: CDR1 KGHDR and CDR2 SFDVKD. Unmatched junction bases numbered 3, after V lost 2 bases and J lost 7 bases. CDR3 region: CATSDWASGRNEQFF. CDR3 DNA: TGTGCCACCAGTGATTGGGCTAGCGGGAGGAATGAGCAGTTCTTC.

The rearrangement joins TRBV7-2 to TRBJ2-1, with TRBD2 matching over 12 bases. J gave up 14 bases and V 5 bases, and 10 bases lay outside the gene matches. The germline gives CDR1 SGHTA, CDR2 FQGNSA. The CDR3 loop spans 14 amino acids. CDR3 sequence (DNA): TGTGCCAGCAGCCTACTAGCGGGAGGCCCTAGGAAGTTCTTC. Residues: CASSLLAGGPRKFF.

This clone was seen only a few times. The gene calls are TRBV7-2 and TRBJ2-3; D gene ambiguous. This CDR3 is built from 13 residues. In germline, CDR1 is SGHTA, CDR2 FQGNSA. V was trimmed by 1 base and J by 11 bases, leaving 13 bases between them. The CDR3 DNA reads TGTGCCAGCAGCTTAGAGCCCTTAAGTCGGCAGTATTTT. As protein: CASSLEPLSRQYF.

The gene calls are TRBV4-2 and TRBJ1-4, with TRBD1 as a possible D gene (5 bases). Trimming pared 4 bases from V and 4 bases from J, leaving 13 bases between. This CDR3 contains 15 residues. Germline values: CDR1 LGHNA, CDR2 YNFKEQ. CDR3 nucleotide sequence: TGTGCCAGCAGCCGGGGGGATCAGGGTAATGAAAAACTGTTTTTT. It is translated as CASSRGDQGNEKLFF.

This chain joins TRBV10-1 and TRBJ2-7; D is ambiguous. CDR3 size: 13 residues. Germline values: CDR1 WNHNN, CDR2 SYGVQD (reference sequence). V was clipped by 4 bases and J by 7 bases, with 14 bases between them. The DNA of the CDR3 is TGCGCCAGCAGTGCCGACGGTCGTAATGAGCAGTACTTC. Translation gives CASSADGRNEQYF.

J is TRBJ1-4 and V is TRBV27; 8 bases line up with TRBD1. After removal of 6 bases from V and 0 bases from J, the junction contained 6 bases not matched to a gene. The CDR3 extends over 16 amino acids. Germline V CDR1 and CDR2: MNHEY, SMNVEV (reference sequence). As DNA, the CDR3 is TGTGCCAGCAGACGGGACAGGACTGCAACTAATGAAAAACTGTTTTTT. Its protein is CASRRDRTATNEKLFF.

The CDR3, as DNA: TGTGCCAGCAGTTACTCGAGCTTCCGACAGCCGAATTCACCCCTCCACTTT. Its translation is CASSYSSFRQPNSPLHF. The J gene is TRBJ1-6, the V gene TRBV6-2 or TRBV6-3; D is perhaps TRBD1 (5 bases). The V end lost 0 bases, the J end lost 7 bases, and 16 bases lay between the germline ends. The CDR3 is 17 amino acids. Germline V gene lookup returns CDR1 MNHEY and CDR2 SVGEGT.